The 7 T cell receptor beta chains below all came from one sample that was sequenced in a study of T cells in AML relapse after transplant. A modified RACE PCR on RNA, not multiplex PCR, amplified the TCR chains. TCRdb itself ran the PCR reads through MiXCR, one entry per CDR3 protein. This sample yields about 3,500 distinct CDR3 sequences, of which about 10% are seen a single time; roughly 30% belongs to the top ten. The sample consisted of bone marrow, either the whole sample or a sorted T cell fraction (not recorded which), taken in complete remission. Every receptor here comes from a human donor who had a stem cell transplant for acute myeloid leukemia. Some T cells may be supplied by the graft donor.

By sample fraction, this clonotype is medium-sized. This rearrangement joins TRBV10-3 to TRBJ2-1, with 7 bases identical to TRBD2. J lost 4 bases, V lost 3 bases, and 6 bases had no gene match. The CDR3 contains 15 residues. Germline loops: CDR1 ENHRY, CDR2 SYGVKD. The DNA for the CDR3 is TGTGCCATCAGTGACGGCGGGGGAGATTACAATGAGCAGTTCTTC. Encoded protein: CAISDGGGDYNEQFF.

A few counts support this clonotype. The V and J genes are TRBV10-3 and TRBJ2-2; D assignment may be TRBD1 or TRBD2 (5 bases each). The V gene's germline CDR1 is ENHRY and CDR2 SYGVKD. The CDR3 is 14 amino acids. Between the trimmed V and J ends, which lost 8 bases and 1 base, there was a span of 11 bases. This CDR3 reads CAIRDPKNTGELFF. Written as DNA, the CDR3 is TGTGCCATCCGGGACCCAAAGAACACCGGGGAGCTGTTTTTT.

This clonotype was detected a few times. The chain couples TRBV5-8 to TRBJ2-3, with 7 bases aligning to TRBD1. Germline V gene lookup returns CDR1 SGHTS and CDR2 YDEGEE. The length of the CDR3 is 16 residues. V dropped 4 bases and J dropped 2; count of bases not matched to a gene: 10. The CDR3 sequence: CASSDGTDLLTDTQYF. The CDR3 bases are TGTGCCAGCAGCGATGGGACAGACCTTCTCACAGATACGCAGTATTTT.

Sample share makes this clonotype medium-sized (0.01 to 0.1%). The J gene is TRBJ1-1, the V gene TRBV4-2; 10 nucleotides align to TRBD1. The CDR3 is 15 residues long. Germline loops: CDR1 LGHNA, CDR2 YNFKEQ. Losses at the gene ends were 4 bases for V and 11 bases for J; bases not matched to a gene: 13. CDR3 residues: CASSPSTGGPEIAFF. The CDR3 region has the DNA TGTGCCAGCAGCCCGTCGACAGGGGGCCCGGAAATTGCTTTCTTT.

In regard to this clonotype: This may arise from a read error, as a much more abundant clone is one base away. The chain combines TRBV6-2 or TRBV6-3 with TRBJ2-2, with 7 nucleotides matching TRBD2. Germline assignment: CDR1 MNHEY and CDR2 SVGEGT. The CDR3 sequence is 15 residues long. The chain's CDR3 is CTSSYSAGDTGELFF. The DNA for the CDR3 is TGTACCAGCAGTTACTCTGCGGGGGACACCGGGGAGCTGTTTTTT.

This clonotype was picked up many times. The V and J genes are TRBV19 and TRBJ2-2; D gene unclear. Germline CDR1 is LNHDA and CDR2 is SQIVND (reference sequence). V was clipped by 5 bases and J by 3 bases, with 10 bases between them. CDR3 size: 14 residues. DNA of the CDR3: TGTGCCAGTAGTTCTAGTCGGCACACCGGGGAGCTGTTTTTT. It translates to CASSSSRHTGELFF.

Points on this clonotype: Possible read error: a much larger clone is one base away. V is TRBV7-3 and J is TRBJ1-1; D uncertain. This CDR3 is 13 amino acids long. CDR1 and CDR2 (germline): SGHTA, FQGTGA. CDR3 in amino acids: CVSSLNMNTEAFF. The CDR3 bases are TGTGTCAGCAGCTTAAACATGAACACTGAAGCTTTCTTT.